This paragraph reports one TCR beta chain. A much larger clone lies one base from this, so it may be a read error. The sample is drawn from a study of T cells in Graves' hyperthyroidism and ophthalmopathy. The CDR3 has 14 amino acids. Looked up from germline, CDR1 is SNHLY and CDR2 is FYNNEI. RNA transcripts served as the template for amplifying TCR beta CDR3 regions. A first-round RT-PCR of the TCR CDR3 used the HTBI primer set. TCRdb reprocessed the multiplex PCR reads with MiXCR, giving one entry per CDR3 protein. The table lists approximately 600,000 distinct CDR3 sequences, about a fifth of them singletons.

The receptor was derived from a man aged 30 to 39 with Graves' ophthalmopathy. Sequencing was carried out using blood. The rearrangement links TRBV2 to TRBJ2-5, with 12 bases lining up with TRBD1. CDR3 DNA: TGTGCCAGCAGTAGGGACAGGGGGCAAGAGACCCAGTGCTTC. Amino acids: CASSRDRGQETQCF. The full variable domain, its missing parts supplied by reference TRBV2 and TRBJ2-5, is EPEVTQTPSHQVTQMGQEVILRCVPISNHLYFYWYRQILGQKVEFLVSFYNNEISEKSEIFDDQFSVERPDGSNFTLKIRSTKLEDSAMYFCASSRDRGQETQCFGPGTRLLVL.